One and the same sample provided the 6 T cell receptor beta chains below, sequenced in a study of CD8+ T cells in alopecia areata. Specified treatment: oral pan-JAK inhibitor, 5-10 mg twice daily. cDNA prepared by RNA extraction and subsequent reverse transcription served as the template for sequencing. Generated by immunoSEQ multiplex PCR, the TCRdb table keeps only in-frame clones and is missing some. This sample yields 120,000 or so clones, of which over 60% are seen a single time; around 5.4% belongs to the top ten. Specimen: CD4+ T cells sorted from blood, collected at week 4, from a patient treated with tofacitinib. All receptors come from a human donor with alopecia areata.

The gene calls are TRBV10-3 and TRBJ2-5; TRBD1 aligns across 8 bases. CDR3 size: 16 residues. Germline V CDR1 and CDR2: ENHRY, SYGVKD. With 8 bases clipped from V and 5 bases from J, the junction kept 16 bases outside the gene matches. DNA of the CDR3: TGTGCCATCGCCGAGGGGCAGGGGGCTGTCGTGGAGACCCAGTACTTC. Its translation is CAIAEGQGAVVETQYF.

The chain employs TRBV4-2 and TRBJ1-4, with 8 positions matching TRBD1. Germline V CDR1 and CDR2: LGHNA, YNFKEQ. Germline trimming cut 6 bases from V and 9 bases from J; bases unmatched to any gene: 6. The length of the CDR3 is 13 residues. CDR3 residues: CASSSTRGQKLFF. DNA for the CDR3: TGTGCCAGCAGTTCAACCAGGGGGCAAAAACTGTTTTTT.

This rearrangement joins TRBV4-2 to TRBJ1-5, with D maybe TRBD1 (5 bases). The germline gives CDR1 LGHNA, CDR2 YNFKEQ. This CDR3 spans 16 amino acids. V gave up 3 bases and J gave up 3 bases, with 15 bases separating them. The CDR3 loop is CASSHALTGVNQPQHF. The CDR3 DNA is TGTGCCAGCAGCCACGCCCTGACGGGGGTCAATCAGCCCCAGCATTTT.

The V and J genes are TRBV27 and TRBJ1-6, with 9 bases aligning to TRBD1. Germline trimming cut 6 bases from V and 10 bases from J; bases unmatched to any gene: 7. Germline V CDR1 and CDR2: MNHEY, SMNVEV (reference sequence). The CDR3 spans 14 residues. CDR3 loop: CASSNRDRVSPLHF. The CDR3 coding sequence is TGTGCCAGCAGCAACCGGGACAGGGTCTCACCCCTCCACTTT.

This sequence joins TRBV20-1 and TRBJ2-3; D is undetermined. V gave up 6 bases and J gave up 14 bases, with 18 bases separating them. The CDR3 runs to 11 residues. Per the germline V gene, CDR1 is DFQATT and CDR2 is SNEGSKA (reference sequence). The CDR3: CSAQLRGLTYF. The CDR3 DNA reads TGCAGTGCACAACTCCGAGGTCTTACGTATTTT.

This clone was counted a single time. The chain carries TRBV6-6 and TRBJ2-5, with D maybe TRBD1 (6 bases). V lost 8 bases to trimming and J lost 13 bases, with 20 bases between them. Germline CDR1 is MNHNY and CDR2 is SVGAGI (reference sequence). CDR3 length: 12 residues. CDR3 nucleotide sequence: TGTGCCAGCGAACAGGGCGAACAGCTTCGGTACTTC. This gives the protein CASEQGEQLRYF.